This T cell receptor beta chain came from a study of blood T cells in healthy people across ages. The V gene's germline CDR1 is MNHNS and CDR2 SASEGT. The germline V and J ends were trimmed by 10 bases and 2 bases, with 12 bases remaining between them. CDR3 length: 14 residues. The second PCR ran about 6 to 12 cycles with a sample-barcoded 5' primer and J-beta primers. TCRdb reanalysed the 5' RACE reads using MiXCR and keeps one entry per CDR3 protein. The sample records approximately 800,000 distinct CDR3 sequences, roughly 25% being singletons. The data were also submitted as part of a second study, on T cells of mothers and their children.

The receptor comes from a boy aged 5 to 17 in good health. This chain connects TRBV6-1 to TRBJ2-6; D assignment may be TRBD1 or TRBD2 (6 bases each). Sequencing input: blood. DNA of the CDR3: TGTGCCACCGGGGGCACGACTGGGGCCAACGTCCTGACTTTC. Amino acid sequence: CATGGTTGANVLTF.